A selection of T cell receptor beta chains follows, all from one sample in a study of beta chain features in type 1 diabetes. Repertoires were generated with immunoSEQ multiplex PCR, while TCRdb's copy carries only in-frame clones and drops some. Of just over 450,000 clones listed, about 30% were seen once; the top ten hold 0.05% to 0.07%. Sequenced: naive CD4+ T cells from blood. These receptors were obtained from a man aged 18 to 35 in good health. Both conserved end residues are part of each CDR3. Fields, in order: V gene, D gene, J gene, CDR3 protein. The D gene is left open where the match is weak.

>TRBV20-1|TRBD1|TRBJ2-5
CSAGTAETQYF
>TRBV18|TRBD1|TRBJ2-5
CASSPGTGGYETQYF
>TRBV7-2|TRBD2|TRBJ2-7
CASSRQLAGREQYF
>TRBV2|TRBD2|TRBJ2-6
CASSEGGLSGANVLTF
>TRBV7-6|NA|TRBJ1-5
CASSLVPPTSNSNQPQHF
>TRBV2|TRBD2|TRBJ2-7
CASGTSVRTDEQYF
>TRBV30|NA|TRBJ2-5
CAWSFAQETQYF
>TRBV28|TRBD2|TRBJ2-3
CASSRRLAIGDTQYF
>TRBV2|TRBD2|TRBJ2-7
CASRGVTYEQYF
>TRBV7-2|NA|TRBJ2-3
CASSSSSGTDTQYF
>TRBV5-1|NA|TRBJ2-5
CASSLAETQYF
>TRBV7-9|TRBD1|TRBJ1-1
CASSGRDRVNTEAFF
>TRBV11-2|NA|TRBJ2-1
CASNLGAPLRYNEQFF
>TRBV7-9|TRBD2|TRBJ2-7
CASSFQGGYEQYF
>TRBV7-9|TRBD2|TRBJ2-3
CASSQGTSADTQYF
>TRBV7-3|NA|TRBJ2-3
CASSPDRRADTQYF
>TRBV5-1|TRBD1|TRBJ1-1
CASSLQGARDTEAFF
>TRBV5-6|NA|TRBJ2-1
CASSPLSGVTYNEQFF
>TRBV9|NA|TRBJ2-1
CASSVRGPYDNEQFF
>TRBV4-2|NA|TRBJ2-5
CASSLPGAQETQYF